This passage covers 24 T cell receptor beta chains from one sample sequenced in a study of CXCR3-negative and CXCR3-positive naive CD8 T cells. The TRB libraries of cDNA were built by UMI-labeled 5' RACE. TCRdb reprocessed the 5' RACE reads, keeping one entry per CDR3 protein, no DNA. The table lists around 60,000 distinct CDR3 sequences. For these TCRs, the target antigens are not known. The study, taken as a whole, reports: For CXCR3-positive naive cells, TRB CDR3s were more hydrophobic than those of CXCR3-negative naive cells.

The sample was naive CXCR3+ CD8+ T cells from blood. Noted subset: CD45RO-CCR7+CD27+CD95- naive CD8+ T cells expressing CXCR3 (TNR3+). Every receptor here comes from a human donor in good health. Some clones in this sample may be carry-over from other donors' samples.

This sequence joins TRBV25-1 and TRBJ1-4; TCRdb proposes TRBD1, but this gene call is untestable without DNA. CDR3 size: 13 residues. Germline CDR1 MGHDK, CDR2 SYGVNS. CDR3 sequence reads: CASSTGGREKLFF.

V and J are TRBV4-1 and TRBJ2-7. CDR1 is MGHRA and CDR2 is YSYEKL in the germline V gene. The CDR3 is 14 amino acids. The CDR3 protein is CASSQEESVYEQYF.

The CDR3 is CATSVHTGELFF. V gene TRBV15 combines with J gene TRBJ2-2. CDR3 length: 12 amino acids. Germline CDR1 and CDR2: LNHNV and YYDKDF (reference sequence).

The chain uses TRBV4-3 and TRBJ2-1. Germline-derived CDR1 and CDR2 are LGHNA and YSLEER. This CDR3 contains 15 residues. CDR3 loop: CASSQDRTTYNEQFF.

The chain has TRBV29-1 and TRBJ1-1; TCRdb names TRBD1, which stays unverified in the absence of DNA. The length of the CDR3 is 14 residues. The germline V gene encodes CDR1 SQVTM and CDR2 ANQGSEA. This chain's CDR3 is CSVGDRGYGTEAFF. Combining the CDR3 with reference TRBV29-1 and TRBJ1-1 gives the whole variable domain SAVISQKPSRDICQRGTSLTIQCQVDSQVTMMFWYRQQPGQSLTLIATANQGSEATYESGFVIDKFPISRPNLTFSTLTVSNMSPEDSSIYLCSVGDRGYGTEAFFGQGTRLTVV.

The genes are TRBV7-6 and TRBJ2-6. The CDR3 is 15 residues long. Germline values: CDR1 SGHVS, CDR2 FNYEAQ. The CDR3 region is CASSLGMSGANVLTF.

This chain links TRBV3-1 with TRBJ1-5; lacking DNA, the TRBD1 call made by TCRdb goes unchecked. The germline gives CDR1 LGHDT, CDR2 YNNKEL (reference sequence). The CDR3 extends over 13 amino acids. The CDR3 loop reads CASGNRESQPQHF.

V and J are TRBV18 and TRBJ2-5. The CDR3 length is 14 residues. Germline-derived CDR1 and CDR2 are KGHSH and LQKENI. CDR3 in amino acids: CASSPPAGMETQYF.

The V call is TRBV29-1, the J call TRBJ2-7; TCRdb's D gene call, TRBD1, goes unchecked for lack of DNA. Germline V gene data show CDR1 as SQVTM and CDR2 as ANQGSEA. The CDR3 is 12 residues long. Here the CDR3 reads CSVTGQGYEQYF.

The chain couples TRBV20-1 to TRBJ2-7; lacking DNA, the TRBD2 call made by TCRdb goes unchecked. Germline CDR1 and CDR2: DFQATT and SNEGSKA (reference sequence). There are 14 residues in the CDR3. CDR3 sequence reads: CSASSGTNSYEQYF.

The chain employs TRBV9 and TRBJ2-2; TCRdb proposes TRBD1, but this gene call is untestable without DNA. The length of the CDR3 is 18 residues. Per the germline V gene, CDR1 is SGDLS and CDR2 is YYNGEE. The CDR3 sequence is CASSVDYRGAMNTGELFF.

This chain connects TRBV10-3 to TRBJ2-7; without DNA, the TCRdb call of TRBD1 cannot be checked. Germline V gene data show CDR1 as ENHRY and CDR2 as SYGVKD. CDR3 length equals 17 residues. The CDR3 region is CAISDQGANKNPFEQYF.

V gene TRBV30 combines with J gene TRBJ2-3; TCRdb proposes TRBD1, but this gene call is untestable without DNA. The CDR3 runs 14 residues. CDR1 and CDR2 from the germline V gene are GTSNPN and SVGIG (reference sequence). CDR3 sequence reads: CAWSQGAPTDTQYF.

CDR3 protein: CASSLANEQFF. J is TRBJ2-1 and V is TRBV5-1. Germline V gene data show CDR1 as SGHRS and CDR2 as YFSETQ. The length of the CDR3 is 11 residues.

The CDR3 loop reads CASSGLAGGDEQFF. This rearrangement joins TRBV12-3 or TRBV12-4 to TRBJ2-1; without DNA, the TCRdb call of TRBD2 cannot be checked. The CDR3 contains 14 residues.

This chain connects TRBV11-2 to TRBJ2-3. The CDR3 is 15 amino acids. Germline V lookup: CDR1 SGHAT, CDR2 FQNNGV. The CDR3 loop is CASSLVQARADTQYF.

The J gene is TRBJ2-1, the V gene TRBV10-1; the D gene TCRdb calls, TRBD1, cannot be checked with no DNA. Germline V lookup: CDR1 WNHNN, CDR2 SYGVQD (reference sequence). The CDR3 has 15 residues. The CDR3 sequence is CASSERQGAVGEQFF.

CDR3 loop: CASSSTGAEQYF. The chain employs TRBV7-6 and TRBJ2-7; TCRdb outputs TRBD1, but without DNA this stays unchecked. CDR1 and CDR2 from the germline V gene are SGHVS and FNYEAQ. This CDR3 comprises 12 residues.

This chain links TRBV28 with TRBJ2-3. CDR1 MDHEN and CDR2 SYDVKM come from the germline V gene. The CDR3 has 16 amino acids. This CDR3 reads CASSLSPRDSTDTQYF.

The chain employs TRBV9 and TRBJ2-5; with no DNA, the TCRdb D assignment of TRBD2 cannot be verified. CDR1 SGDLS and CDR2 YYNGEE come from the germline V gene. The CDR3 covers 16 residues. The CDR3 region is CASSGLAGGPRETQYF.

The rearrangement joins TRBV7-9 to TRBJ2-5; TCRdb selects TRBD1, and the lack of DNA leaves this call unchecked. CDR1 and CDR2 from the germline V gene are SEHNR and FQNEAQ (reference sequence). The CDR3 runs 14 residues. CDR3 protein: CASSSGQGRETQYF.

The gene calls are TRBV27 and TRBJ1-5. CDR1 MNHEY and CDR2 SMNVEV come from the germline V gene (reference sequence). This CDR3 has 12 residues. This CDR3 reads CASSFSGQPQHF.

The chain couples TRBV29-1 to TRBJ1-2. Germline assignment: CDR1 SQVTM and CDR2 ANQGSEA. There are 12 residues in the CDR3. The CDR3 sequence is CSVERLDGGYTF.

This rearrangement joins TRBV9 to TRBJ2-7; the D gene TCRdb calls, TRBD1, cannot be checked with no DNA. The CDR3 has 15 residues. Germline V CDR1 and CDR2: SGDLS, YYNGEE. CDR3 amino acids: CASSVGTLPAGEQYF. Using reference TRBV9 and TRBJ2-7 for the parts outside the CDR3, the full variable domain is DSGVTQTPKHLITATGQRVTLRCSPRSGDLSVYWYQQSLDQGLQFLIQYYNGEERAKGNILERFSAQQFPDLHSELNLSSLELGDSALYFCASSVGTLPAGEQYFGPGTRLTVT.